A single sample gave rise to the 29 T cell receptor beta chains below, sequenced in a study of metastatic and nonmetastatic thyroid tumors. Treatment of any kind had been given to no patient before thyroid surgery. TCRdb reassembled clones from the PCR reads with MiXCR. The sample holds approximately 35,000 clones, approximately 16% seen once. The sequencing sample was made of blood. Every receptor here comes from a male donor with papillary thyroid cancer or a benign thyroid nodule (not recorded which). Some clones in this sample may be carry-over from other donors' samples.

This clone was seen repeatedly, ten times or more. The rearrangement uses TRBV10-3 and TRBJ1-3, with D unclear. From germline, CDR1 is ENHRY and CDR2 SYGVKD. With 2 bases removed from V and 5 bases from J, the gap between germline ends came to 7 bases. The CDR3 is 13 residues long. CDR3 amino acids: CAISETGRNTIYF. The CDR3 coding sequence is TGTGCCATCAGTGAGACTGGTCGAAACACCATATATTTT.

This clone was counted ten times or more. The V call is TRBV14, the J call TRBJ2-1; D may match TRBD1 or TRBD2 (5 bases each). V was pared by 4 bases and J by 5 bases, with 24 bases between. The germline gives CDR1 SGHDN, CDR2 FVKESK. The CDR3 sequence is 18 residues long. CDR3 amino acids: CASSRSTHRDRVDNEQFF. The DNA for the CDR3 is TGTGCCAGCAGCCGATCAACACACCGGGACCGAGTGGACAATGAGCAGTTCTTC.

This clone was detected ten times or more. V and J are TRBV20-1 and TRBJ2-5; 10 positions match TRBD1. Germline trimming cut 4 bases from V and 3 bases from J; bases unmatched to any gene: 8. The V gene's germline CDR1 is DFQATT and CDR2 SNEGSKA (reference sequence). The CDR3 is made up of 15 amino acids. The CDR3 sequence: CSAKDTGTGEETQYF. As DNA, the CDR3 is TGCAGTGCTAAGGATACCGGGACAGGGGAAGAGACCCAGTACTTC.

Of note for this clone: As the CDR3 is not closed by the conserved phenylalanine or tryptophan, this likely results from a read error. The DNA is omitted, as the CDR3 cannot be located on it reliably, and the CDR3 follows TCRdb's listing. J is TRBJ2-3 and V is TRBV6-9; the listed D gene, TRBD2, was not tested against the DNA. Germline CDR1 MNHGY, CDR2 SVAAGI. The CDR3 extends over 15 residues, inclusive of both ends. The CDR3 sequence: CASSYQREGPDTLYY.

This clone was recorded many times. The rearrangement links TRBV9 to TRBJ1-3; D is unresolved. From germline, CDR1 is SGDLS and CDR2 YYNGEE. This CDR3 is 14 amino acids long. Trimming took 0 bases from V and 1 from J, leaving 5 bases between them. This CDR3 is CASSVESSGNTIYF. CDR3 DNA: TGTGCCAGCAGCGTAGAATCATCTGGAAACACCATATATTTT.

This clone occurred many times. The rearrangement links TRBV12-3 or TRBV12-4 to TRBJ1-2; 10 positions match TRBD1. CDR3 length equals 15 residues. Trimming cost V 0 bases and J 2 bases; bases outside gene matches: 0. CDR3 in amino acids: CASSLADRGNYGYTF. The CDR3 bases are TGTGCCAGCAGTTTAGCGGACAGGGGGAACTATGGCTACACCTTC.

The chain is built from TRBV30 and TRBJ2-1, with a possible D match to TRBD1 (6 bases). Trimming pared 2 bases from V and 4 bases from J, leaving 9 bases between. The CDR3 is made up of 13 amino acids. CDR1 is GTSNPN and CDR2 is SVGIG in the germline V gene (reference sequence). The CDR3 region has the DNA TGTGCCTGGAGTCAAGACAGGTACAATGAGCAGTTCTTC. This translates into CAWSQDRYNEQFF.

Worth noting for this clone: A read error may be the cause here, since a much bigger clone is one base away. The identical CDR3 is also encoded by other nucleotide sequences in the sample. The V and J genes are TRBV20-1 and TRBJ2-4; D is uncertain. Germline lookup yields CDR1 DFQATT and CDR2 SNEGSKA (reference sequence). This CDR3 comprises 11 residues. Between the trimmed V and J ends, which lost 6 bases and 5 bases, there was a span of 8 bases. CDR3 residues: CSAPRQNIQYF. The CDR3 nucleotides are TGCAGTGCACCGAGACAAAACATTCAGTACTTC.

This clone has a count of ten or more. The CDR3 DNA sequence: TGTGCCAGCAGTAACCCAGGGCAGGGGAATAATTCACCCCTCCACTTT. This encodes CASSNPGQGNNSPLHF. The V and J genes are TRBV2 and TRBJ1-6, with D possibly matching TRBD1 (6 bases). CDR1 and CDR2 (germline): SNHLY, FYNNEI. Between the trimmed V and J ends, which lost 5 bases and 5 bases, there was a span of 16 bases. The CDR3 runs 16 residues.

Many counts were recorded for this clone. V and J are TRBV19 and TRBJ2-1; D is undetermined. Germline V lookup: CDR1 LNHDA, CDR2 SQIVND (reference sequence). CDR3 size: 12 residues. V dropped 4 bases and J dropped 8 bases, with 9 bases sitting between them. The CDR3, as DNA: TGTGCCAGTAGTACGTTTCGGGATGAGCAGTTCTTC. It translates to CASSTFRDEQFF.

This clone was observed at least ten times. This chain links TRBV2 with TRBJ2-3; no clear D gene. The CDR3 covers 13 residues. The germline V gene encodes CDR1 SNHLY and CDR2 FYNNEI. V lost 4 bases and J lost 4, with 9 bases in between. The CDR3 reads CASSGFAADTQYF. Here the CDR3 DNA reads TGTGCCAGCAGTGGATTCGCGGCAGATACGCAGTATTTT. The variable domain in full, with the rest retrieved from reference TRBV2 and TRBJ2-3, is EPEVTQTPSHQVTQMGQEVILRCVPISNHLYFYWYRQILGQKVEFLVSFYNNEISEKSEIFDDQFSVERPDGSNFTLKIRSTKLEDSAMYFCASSGFAADTQYFGPGTRLTVL.

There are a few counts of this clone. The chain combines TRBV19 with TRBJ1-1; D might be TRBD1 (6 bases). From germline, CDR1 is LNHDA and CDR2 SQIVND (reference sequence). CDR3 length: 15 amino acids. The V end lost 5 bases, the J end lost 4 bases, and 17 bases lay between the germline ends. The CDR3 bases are TGTGCCAGTAGTGCTCACAGGGTACAAGGCACTGAAGCTTTCTTT. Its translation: CASSAHRVQGTEAFF.

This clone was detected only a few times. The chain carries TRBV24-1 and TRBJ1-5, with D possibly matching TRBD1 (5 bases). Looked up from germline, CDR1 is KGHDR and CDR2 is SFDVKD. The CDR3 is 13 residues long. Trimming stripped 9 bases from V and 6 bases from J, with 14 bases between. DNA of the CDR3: TGTGCCACCTCGGGGGTAGGAGGTCAGCCCCAGCATTTT. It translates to CATSGVGGQPQHF.

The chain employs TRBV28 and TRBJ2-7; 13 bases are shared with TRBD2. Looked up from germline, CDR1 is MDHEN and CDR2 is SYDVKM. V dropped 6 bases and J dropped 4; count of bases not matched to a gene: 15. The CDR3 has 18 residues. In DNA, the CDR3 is TGTGCCAGCAGCCCAATTCACACTAGCGGGAGGGAGACATACGAGCAGTACTTC. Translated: CASSPIHTSGRETYEQYF.

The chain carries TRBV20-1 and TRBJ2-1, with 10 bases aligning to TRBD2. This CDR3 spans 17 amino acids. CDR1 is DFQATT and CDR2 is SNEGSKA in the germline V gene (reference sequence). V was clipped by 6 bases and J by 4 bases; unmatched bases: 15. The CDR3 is CSAQELAGLSIYNEQFF. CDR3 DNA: TGCAGTGCACAGGAACTAGCGGGATTGAGTATATACAATGAGCAGTTCTTC.

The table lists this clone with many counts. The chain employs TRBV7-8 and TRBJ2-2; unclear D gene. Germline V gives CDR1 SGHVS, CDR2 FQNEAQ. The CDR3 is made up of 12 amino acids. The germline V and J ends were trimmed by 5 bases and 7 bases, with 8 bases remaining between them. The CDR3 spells CASSPRYGELFF. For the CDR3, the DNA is TGTGCCAGCAGCCCCCGTTACGGGGAGCTGTTTTTT.

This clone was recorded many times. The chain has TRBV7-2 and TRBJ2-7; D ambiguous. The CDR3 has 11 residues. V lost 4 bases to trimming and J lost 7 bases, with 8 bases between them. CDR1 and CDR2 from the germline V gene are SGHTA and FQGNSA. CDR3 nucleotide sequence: TGTGCCAGCAGCTCCGGGTTGGAGCAGTACTTC. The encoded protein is CASSSGLEQYF.

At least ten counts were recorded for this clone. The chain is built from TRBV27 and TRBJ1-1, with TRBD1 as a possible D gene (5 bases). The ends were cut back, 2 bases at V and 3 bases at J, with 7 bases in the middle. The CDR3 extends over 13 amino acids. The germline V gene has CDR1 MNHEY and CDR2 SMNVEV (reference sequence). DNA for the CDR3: TGTGCCAGCAGTTTAATAGGGGACACTGAAGCTTTCTTT. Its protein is CASSLIGDTEAFF.

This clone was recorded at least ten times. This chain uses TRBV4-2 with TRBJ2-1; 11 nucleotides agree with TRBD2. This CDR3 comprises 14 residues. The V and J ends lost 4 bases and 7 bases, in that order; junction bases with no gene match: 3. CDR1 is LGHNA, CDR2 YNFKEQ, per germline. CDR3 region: CASSLAGGQNEQFF. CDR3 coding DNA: TGTGCCAGCAGCCTAGCGGGAGGGCAAAATGAGCAGTTCTTC.

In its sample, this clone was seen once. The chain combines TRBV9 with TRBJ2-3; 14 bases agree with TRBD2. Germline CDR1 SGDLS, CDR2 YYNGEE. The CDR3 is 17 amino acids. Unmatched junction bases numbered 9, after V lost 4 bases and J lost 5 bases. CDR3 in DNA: TGTGCCAGCAGCATAGGGGGACTAGCGGGGGTCGGAGATACGCAGTATTTT. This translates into CASSIGGLAGVGDTQYF.

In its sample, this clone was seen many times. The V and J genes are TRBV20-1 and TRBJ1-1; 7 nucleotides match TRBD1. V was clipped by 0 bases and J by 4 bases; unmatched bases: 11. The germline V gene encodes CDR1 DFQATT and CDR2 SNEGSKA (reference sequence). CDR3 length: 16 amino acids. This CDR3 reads CSAREPNRGIGTEAFF. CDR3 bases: TGCAGTGCTAGAGAGCCCAACAGGGGTATCGGCACTGAAGCTTTCTTT.

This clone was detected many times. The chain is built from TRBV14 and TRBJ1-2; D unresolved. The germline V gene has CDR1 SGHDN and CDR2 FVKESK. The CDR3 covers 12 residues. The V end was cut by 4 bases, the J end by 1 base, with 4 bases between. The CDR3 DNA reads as TGTGCCAGCAGCCCGATTAACTATGGCTACACCTTC. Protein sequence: CASSPINYGYTF.

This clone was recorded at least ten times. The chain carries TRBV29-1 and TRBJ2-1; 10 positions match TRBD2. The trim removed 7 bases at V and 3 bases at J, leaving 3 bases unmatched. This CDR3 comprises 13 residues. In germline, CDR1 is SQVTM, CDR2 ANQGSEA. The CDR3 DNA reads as TGCAGCGAGCGGGAGGGCCGCTACAATGAGCAGTTCTTC. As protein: CSEREGRYNEQFF.

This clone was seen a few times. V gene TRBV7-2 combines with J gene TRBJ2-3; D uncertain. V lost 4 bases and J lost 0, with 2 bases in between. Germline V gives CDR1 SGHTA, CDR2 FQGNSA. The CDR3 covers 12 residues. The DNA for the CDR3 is TGTGCCAGCAGCTATAGCACAGATACGCAGTATTTT. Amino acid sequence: CASSYSTDTQYF.

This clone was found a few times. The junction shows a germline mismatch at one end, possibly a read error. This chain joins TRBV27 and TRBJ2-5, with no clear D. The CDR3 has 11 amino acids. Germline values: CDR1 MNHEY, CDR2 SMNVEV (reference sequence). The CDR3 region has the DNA TGTGCCAGAAGTTTGGGGGAGACCCAGTACTTC. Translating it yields CARSLGETQYF.

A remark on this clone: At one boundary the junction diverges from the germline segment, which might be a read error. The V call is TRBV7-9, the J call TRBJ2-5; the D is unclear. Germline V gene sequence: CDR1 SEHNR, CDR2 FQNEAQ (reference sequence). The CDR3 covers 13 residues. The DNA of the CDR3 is TGTGCCAGCAGCTTATTACTCGGAGAGACCAAGTACTTC. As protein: CASSLLLGETKYF.

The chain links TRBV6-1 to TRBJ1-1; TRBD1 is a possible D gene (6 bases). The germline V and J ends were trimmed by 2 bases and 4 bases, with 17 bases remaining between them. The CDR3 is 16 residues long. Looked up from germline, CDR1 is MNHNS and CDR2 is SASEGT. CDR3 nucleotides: TGTGCCAGCAGTGAAACGCTTGAGGGGGTTCGCACTGAAGCTTTCTTT. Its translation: CASSETLEGVRTEAFF.

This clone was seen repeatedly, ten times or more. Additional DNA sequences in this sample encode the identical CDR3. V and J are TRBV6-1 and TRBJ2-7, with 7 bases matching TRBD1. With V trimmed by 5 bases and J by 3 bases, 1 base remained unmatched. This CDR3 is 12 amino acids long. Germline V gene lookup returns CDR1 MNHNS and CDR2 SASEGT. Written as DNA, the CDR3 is TGTGCCAGCAGTCGACAGGGCTACGAGCAGTACTTC. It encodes CASSRQGYEQYF.

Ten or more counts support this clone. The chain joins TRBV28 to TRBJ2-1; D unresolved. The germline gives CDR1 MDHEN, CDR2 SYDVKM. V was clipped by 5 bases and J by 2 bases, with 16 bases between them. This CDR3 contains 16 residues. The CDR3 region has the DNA TGTGCCAGCAGTCCTATGGTAGGCCTGACCTACAATGAGCAGTTCTTC. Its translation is CASSPMVGLTYNEQFF.